The rows below give T cell receptor beta chains drawn from one sample of a study of T cell responses to AZD1222 COVID-19 vaccine. Assay: immunoSEQ multiplex PCR; the TCRdb copy retains only in-frame clones and omits some. This table holds some 150,000 clones, more than 70% found once. Sequences were derived from peripheral blood, sampled 28 days after the second AZD1222 dose. The receptors were sampled from an adult who received the AZD1222 COVID-19 vaccine. Each CDR3 is given with its conserved first and last residue.

cdr3_length	v_call	cdr3_aa
18	TRBV4-1	CASSQDRMEGTGKTEAFF
12	TRBV9	CASSGSNTEAFF
14	TRBV3-1/TRBV3-2	CASSLYTSYNEQFF
11	TRBV6-4	CASSVGHEAFF
15	TRBV5-6	CASSLEWTGGVEAFF
13	TRBV27	CASSLRARETQYF
15	TRBV7-6	CASSLTLGPNQPQHF
15	TRBV21-1	CASSPRDRADNEQFF
13	TRBV28	CASSLVEDTEAFF
15	TRBV4-3	CASSHGTLMNTEAFF
13	TRBV6-5	CASSRQADQPQHF
14	TRBV3-1/TRBV3-2	CASSPRIAKNIQYF
13	TRBV4-3	CASSHEVGAEAFF
15	TRBV19	CASSRTSPWGNEQFF
16	TRBV23-1	CASSQPDSLNTGELFF
15	TRBV5-8	CASSLGTLNTGELFF
14	TRBV5-1	CASSPTGEGYGYTF
19	TRBV27	CASSLTRMGATQRNTEAFF
15	TRBV6-5	CASTQTGNSYNEQFF
14	TRBV19	CASSTSGTVEPQHF
11	TRBV23-1	CASGYGTEAFF
17	TRBV7-6	CASSQLLAGPYTDTQYF
15	TRBV6-4	CASSPGTGVSNEQFF
14	TRBV30	CAWRIVGGNSPLHF
15	TRBV13	CASSGGPGVSTEAFF
11	TRBV5-6	CASSLAHEQYF
14	TRBV19	CASSSGTPFNEQFF
15	TRBV5-4	CASSLVASGANVLTF
14	TRBV5-1	CASRFQRGTDTQYF